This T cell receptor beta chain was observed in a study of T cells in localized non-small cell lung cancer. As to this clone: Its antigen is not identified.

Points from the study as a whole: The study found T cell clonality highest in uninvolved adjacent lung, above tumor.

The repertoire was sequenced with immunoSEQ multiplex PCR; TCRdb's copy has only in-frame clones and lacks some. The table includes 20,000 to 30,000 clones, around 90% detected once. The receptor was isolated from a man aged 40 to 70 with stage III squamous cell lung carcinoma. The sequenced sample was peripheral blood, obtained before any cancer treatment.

Here the CDR3 reads CASSTRQGYNSPLHF. The CDR3 nucleotides read TGCGCCAGCAGCACCCGACAGGGGTATAATTCACCCCTCCACTTT. The J gene is TRBJ1-6, the V gene TRBV4-3; 8 bases map to TRBD1. The CDR3 is made up of 15 amino acids. The ends lost 5 bases at V and 4 bases at J; junction bases unmatched: 4. Germline loops: CDR1 LGHNA, CDR2 YSLEER.